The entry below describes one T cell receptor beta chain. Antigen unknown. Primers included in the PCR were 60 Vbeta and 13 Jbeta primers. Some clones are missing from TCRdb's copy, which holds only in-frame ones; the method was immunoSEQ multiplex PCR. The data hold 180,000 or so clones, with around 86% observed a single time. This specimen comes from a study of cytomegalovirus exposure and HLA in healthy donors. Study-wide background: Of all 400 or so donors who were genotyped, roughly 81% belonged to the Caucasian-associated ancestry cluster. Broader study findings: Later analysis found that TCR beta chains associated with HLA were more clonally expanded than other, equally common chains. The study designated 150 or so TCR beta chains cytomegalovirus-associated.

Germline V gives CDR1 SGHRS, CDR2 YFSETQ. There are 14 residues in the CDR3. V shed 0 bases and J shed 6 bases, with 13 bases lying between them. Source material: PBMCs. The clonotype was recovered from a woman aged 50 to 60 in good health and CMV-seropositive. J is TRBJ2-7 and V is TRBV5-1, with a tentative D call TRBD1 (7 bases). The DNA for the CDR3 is TGCGCCAGCAGCTTGGCAGGGGGGATCAGCGAGCAGTACTTC. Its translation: CASSLAGGISEQYF.